This T cell receptor (beta chain) was documented in a study of shared T cell receptors in the human thymus. Clones were sequenced by immunoSEQ multiplex PCR, and TCRdb holds only the in-frame ones, with some missing. The table lists some 700,000 clones, roughly 85% of them singletons. These data also formed part of another study, on human thymus T cells. That work adds: Corrective cardiac operations yielded the resected thymus tissue. The related literature has documented a marked overlap of thymic repertoires among unrelated individuals.

The clonotype originates from a girl younger than two with a congenital heart defect. Sequencing used thymocytes.

This CDR3 reads CASRPQWAAVYGYTF. The DNA of the CDR3 is TGTGCCAGCAGACCCCAATGGGCAGCCGTCTATGGCTACACCTTC. The gene calls are TRBV6-5 and TRBJ1-2; D not resolved. V was clipped by 6 bases and J by 4 bases, with 18 bases between them. The CDR3 loop spans 15 amino acids. CDR1 MNHEY and CDR2 SVGAGI come from the germline V gene.